Listed below are T cell receptor beta chains from one sample, sequenced in a study of blood T cell repertoires in COVID-19. TCRdb keeps only in-frame clones here, not all; method: immunoSEQ multiplex PCR. The sample includes approximately 200,000 clones, roughly 79% of them seen just once. The sequencing sample was made of peripheral blood. These receptors all come from a man aged 60-69 years with active or convalescent COVID-19. Each CDR3 is given with its conserved first and last residue. D genes are given only for firm matches. Clone size is given for some rows only: seen once, a few or many times, or a class if the clone is expanded.

J gene: TRBJ2-5
clone size: .
D gene: .
V gene: TRBV3-1/TRBV3-2
CDR3 DNA: TGTGCCAGCAGCCAATACGCGGAAGAGACCCAGTACTTC
CDR3 protein: CASSQYAEETQYF

J gene: TRBJ2-7
clone size: .
D gene: TRBD1
V gene: TRBV6-5
CDR3 DNA: TGTGCCAGCAGCCCGGACAGGCGTTCCTACGAGCAGTACTTC
CDR3 protein: CASSPDRRSYEQYF

J gene: TRBJ1-4
clone size: .
D gene: .
V gene: TRBV4-2
CDR3 DNA: TGTGCCAGCAGCCAAGAAACGAGTGAAAAACTGTTTTTT
CDR3 protein: CASSQETSEKLFF

J gene: TRBJ1-6
clone size: many
D gene: TRBD1
V gene: TRBV5-1
CDR3 DNA: TGCGCCAGCAGCCCTGGACAGGGTGGTTCACCCCTCCACTTT
CDR3 protein: CASSPGQGGSPLHF

J gene: TRBJ2-1
clone size: .
D gene: TRBD2
V gene: TRBV14
CDR3 DNA: TGTGCCAGCAGCCATTACAGTTTCGGGACTAGCGGGACGTCTTACAATGAGCAGTTCTTC
CDR3 protein: CASSHYSFGTSGTSYNEQFF

J gene: TRBJ2-2
clone size: .
D gene: TRBD2
V gene: TRBV7-8
CDR3 DNA: TGTGCCAGCAGCTTACGCGGGGGGAACACCGGGGAGCTGTTTTTT
CDR3 protein: CASSLRGGNTGELFF

J gene: TRBJ1-5
clone size: few
D gene: TRBD1
V gene: TRBV2
CDR3 DNA: TGTGCCAGCAGCGCTACAGGGGGTGATCAGCCCCAGCATTTT
CDR3 protein: CASSATGGDQPQHF

J gene: TRBJ1-2
clone size: .
D gene: TRBD1
V gene: TRBV19
CDR3 DNA: TGTGCCAGTAGTATTCGGGGACAGTCCCGGGATGGCTACACCTTC
CDR3 protein: CASSIRGQSRDGYTF

J gene: TRBJ2-3
clone size: once
D gene: TRBD1
V gene: TRBV5-1
CDR3 DNA: TGCGCCAGCTCCGACAGGGGGACAGATACGCAGTATTTT
CDR3 protein: CASSDRGTDTQYF

J gene: TRBJ1-1
clone size: .
D gene: .
V gene: TRBV10-3
CDR3 DNA: TGTGCTATCAGTGGACAGAAGAACACTGAAGCTTTCTTT
CDR3 protein: CAISGQKNTEAFF

J gene: TRBJ1-2
clone size: .
D gene: .
V gene: TRBV10-3
CDR3 DNA: TGTGCCATCAGTGAGTCCGAGATAGGGGATGGCTACACCTTC
CDR3 protein: CAISESEIGDGYTF

J gene: TRBJ2-1
clone size: .
D gene: .
V gene: TRBV5-1
CDR3 DNA: TGCGCCAGCAGCTTGGAGATAGCGGCCATTTACAATGAGCAGTTCTTC
CDR3 protein: CASSLEIAAIYNEQFF

J gene: TRBJ2-7
clone size: .
D gene: TRBD2
V gene: TRBV11-1
CDR3 DNA: TGTGCCAGCAGCTTAGAGCGGGGCCCCTCCTACGAGCAGTACTTC
CDR3 protein: CASSLERGPSYEQYF

J gene: TRBJ2-6
clone size: .
D gene: .
V gene: TRBV9
CDR3 DNA: TGTGCCAGCACCGGACATAACTCTGGGGCCAACGTCCTGACTTTC
CDR3 protein: CASTGHNSGANVLTF

J gene: TRBJ2-7
clone size: .
D gene: .
V gene: TRBV28
CDR3 DNA: TGTGCCAGTCGAGAATCTAGCGCGACCTACGAGCAGTACTTC
CDR3 protein: CASRESSATYEQYF

J gene: TRBJ1-6
clone size: many
D gene: TRBD1
V gene: TRBV4-3
CDR3 DNA: TGCGCCAGCAGCCAAGGTTTCAGGGGGGACTCACCCCTCCACTTT
CDR3 protein: CASSQGFRGDSPLHF

J gene: TRBJ2-1
clone size: .
D gene: TRBD2
V gene: TRBV7-2
CDR3 DNA: TGTGCCAGCAGCCCGGGAGGGACTAGCGGGCGAGGAGAGCAGTTCTTC
CDR3 protein: CASSPGGTSGRGEQFF

J gene: TRBJ1-5
clone size: .
D gene: TRBD1
V gene: TRBV6-6
CDR3 DNA: TGTGCCACCGTCGGACAGGTGTCCAATCAGCCCCAGCATTTT
CDR3 protein: CATVGQVSNQPQHF

J gene: TRBJ1-2
clone size: .
D gene: .
V gene: TRBV14
CDR3 DNA: TGTGCCAGCAGCCAAGTCAGGGCTGGCTATGGCTACACCTTC
CDR3 protein: CASSQVRAGYGYTF

J gene: TRBJ2-1
clone size: .
D gene: TRBD2
V gene: TRBV19
CDR3 DNA: TGTGCCAGTAGTATAACTAGCGGGAGCGTGAATGAGCAGTTCTTC
CDR3 protein: CASSITSGSVNEQFF

J gene: TRBJ1-1
clone size: .
D gene: TRBD1
V gene: TRBV30
CDR3 DNA: TGTGCCTGGAGAGACAGGGGGGACACTGAAGCTTTCTTT
CDR3 protein: CAWRDRGDTEAFF

J gene: TRBJ1-5
clone size: .
D gene: .
V gene: TRBV29-1
CDR3 DNA: TGCAGCGTTGTACTGACAGACAAAAATCAGCCCCAGCATTTT
CDR3 protein: CSVVLTDKNQPQHF

J gene: TRBJ2-3
clone size: .
D gene: TRBD1
V gene: TRBV11-3
CDR3 DNA: TGTGCCAGCAGCTCACAGGGGGCGCACGATACGCAGTATTTT
CDR3 protein: CASSSQGAHDTQYF

J gene: TRBJ1-3
clone size: .
D gene: .
V gene: TRBV30
CDR3 DNA: TGTGCCCTAGGGGGGGCCCAGCTCTCTGGAAACACCATATATTTT
CDR3 protein: CALGGAQLSGNTIYF

J gene: TRBJ2-7
clone size: .
D gene: TRBD1
V gene: TRBV3-1/TRBV3-2
CDR3 DNA: TGTGCCAGCAGCCAAGTAGGGACAGGGGTTCGCGAGCAGTACTTC
CDR3 protein: CASSQVGTGVREQYF